The 9 T cell receptor beta chains reported below all come from one sample, sequenced in a study of liver allograft versus peripheral blood T cells. The overall study: Comparing T cell receptor repertoires in transplanted livers with those in recipients' peripheral blood was part of the design.

TCRdb processed the reads anew with MiXCR; each CDR3 protein has one entry. The data contain over 9,000 distinct CDR3 sequences, 25% to 30% of them singletons. All receptors come from a human patient who had a liver transplant. These T cells may partly come from the graft donor.

In its sample, this clonotype was seen many times. J is TRBJ1-5 and V is TRBV5-5, with 8 bases identical to TRBD1. The germline gives CDR1 SGHKS, CDR2 YYEKEE (reference sequence). Unmatched junction bases numbered 5, after V lost 0 bases and J lost 3 bases. CDR3 length: 16 residues. The chain's CDR3 is CASSLAATGVNQPQHF. Written as DNA, the CDR3 is TGTGCCAGCAGCTTGGCCGCGACAGGGGTCAATCAGCCCCAGCATTTT. Using reference TRBV5-5 and TRBJ1-5 for the parts outside the CDR3, the full variable domain is DAGVTQSPTHLIKTRGQQVTLRCSPISGHKSVSWYQQVLGQGPQFIFQYYEKEERGRGNFPDRFSARQFPNYSSELNVNALLLGDSALYLCASSLAATGVNQPQHFGDGTRLSIL.

By sample share, this clonotype is medium-sized (0.01 to 0.1%). J is TRBJ1-2 and V is TRBV7-9, with D possibly TRBD1 on 5 matching bases. V was shortened by 0 bases and J by 4 bases, with 9 bases between the two germline ends. The CDR3 covers 14 residues. Germline lookup yields CDR1 SEHNR and CDR2 FQNEAQ (reference sequence). CDR3 DNA: TGTGCCAGCAGCTTAGCGATAAGGGGCTATGGCTACACCTTC. It translates to CASSLAIRGYGYTF.

This clonotype was observed many times. The chain carries TRBV19 and TRBJ2-7, with 8 bases aligning to TRBD1. V shed 5 bases and J 5 bases; nucleotides not matched to a gene: 11. There are 15 residues in the CDR3. Germline V CDR1 and CDR2: LNHDA, SQIVND (reference sequence). The CDR3 loop reads CASSPRDRREHEQYF. As DNA, the CDR3 is TGTGCCAGTAGTCCCCGGGACAGGAGGGAACACGAGCAGTACTTC.

The gene calls are TRBV12-3 or TRBV12-4 and TRBJ1-6, with TRBD1 matching over 9 bases. V trimming: 6 bases; J trimming: 5 bases; junction bases outside the gene matches: 2. The CDR3 has 14 amino acids. DNA of the CDR3: TGTGCCAGCAGCCGACAGGGGGATAATTCACCCCTCCACTTT. It codes for CASSRQGDNSPLHF.

CDR3 in DNA: TGTGCCTGGGGGTGGACAGGGGAGACTGAAGCTTTCTTT. Translation: CAWGWTGETEAFF. The chain has TRBV30 and TRBJ1-1; 9 bases match TRBD1. The CDR3 has 13 amino acids. Looked up from germline, CDR1 is GTSNPN and CDR2 is SVGIG (reference sequence). V was clipped by 5 bases and J by 5 bases; unmatched bases: 6.

This clonotype was detected ten times or more. The chain employs TRBV19 and TRBJ2-7; the D gene could be TRBD1 or TRBD2 (5 bases each). The germline V gene encodes CDR1 LNHDA and CDR2 SQIVND (reference sequence). Deletions cut 6 bases from V and 3 bases from J, with 9 bases between. CDR3 length: 12 amino acids. For the CDR3, the DNA is TGTGCCAGTAGCAGGGACCGCTACGAGCAGTACTTC. Its protein is CASSRDRYEQYF.

This clonotype was seen ten or more times. The chain links TRBV5-6 to TRBJ1-5; 7 bases line up with TRBD1. V was clipped by 0 bases and J by 5 bases; unmatched bases: 5. Germline CDR1 SGHDT, CDR2 YYEEEE. The CDR3 has 15 amino acids. The DNA for the CDR3 is TGTGCCAGCAGCTTGGCGGACAGGACTGATCAGCCCCAGCATTTT. Its translation is CASSLADRTDQPQHF.

By its share, this clonotype is medium-sized. J is TRBJ2-7 and V is TRBV6-1, with TRBD2 as a possible D gene (5 bases). Between the trimmed V and J ends, which lost 6 bases and 4 bases, there was a span of 16 bases. Germline CDR1 reads MNHNS; CDR2 reads SASEGT. The CDR3 sequence is 14 residues long. The CDR3 protein is CASRDPSRGYEQYF. DNA of the CDR3: TGTGCCAGCAGGGACCCCTCGAGAGGGTACGAGCAGTACTTC.

This clonotype was detected many times. The genes are TRBV11-2 and TRBJ2-4, with 8 bases that match TRBD2. Germline CDR1 SGHAT, CDR2 FQNNGV. V shed 2 bases and J 2 bases; nucleotides not matched to a gene: 14. CDR3 length: 19 amino acids. In DNA, the CDR3 is TGTGCCAGCAGCTTAAATACTCTGGCGGGGGGTGTCACCAAAAACATTCAGTACTTC. It specifies CASSLNTLAGGVTKNIQYF.